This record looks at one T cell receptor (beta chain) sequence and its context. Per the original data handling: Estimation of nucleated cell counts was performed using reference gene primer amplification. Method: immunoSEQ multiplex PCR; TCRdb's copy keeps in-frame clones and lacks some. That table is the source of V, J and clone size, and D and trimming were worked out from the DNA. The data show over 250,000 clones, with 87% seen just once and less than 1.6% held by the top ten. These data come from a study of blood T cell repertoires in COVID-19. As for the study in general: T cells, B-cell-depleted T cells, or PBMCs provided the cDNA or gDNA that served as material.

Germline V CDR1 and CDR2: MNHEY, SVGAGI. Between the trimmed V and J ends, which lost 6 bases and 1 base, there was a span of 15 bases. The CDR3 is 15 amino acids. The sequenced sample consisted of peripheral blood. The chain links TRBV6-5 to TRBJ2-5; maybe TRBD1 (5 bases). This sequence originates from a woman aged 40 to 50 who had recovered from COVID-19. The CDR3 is CASSLGWGLQETQYF. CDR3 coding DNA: TGTGCCAGCAGCCTGGGATGGGGCCTCCAAGAGACCCAGTACTTC.